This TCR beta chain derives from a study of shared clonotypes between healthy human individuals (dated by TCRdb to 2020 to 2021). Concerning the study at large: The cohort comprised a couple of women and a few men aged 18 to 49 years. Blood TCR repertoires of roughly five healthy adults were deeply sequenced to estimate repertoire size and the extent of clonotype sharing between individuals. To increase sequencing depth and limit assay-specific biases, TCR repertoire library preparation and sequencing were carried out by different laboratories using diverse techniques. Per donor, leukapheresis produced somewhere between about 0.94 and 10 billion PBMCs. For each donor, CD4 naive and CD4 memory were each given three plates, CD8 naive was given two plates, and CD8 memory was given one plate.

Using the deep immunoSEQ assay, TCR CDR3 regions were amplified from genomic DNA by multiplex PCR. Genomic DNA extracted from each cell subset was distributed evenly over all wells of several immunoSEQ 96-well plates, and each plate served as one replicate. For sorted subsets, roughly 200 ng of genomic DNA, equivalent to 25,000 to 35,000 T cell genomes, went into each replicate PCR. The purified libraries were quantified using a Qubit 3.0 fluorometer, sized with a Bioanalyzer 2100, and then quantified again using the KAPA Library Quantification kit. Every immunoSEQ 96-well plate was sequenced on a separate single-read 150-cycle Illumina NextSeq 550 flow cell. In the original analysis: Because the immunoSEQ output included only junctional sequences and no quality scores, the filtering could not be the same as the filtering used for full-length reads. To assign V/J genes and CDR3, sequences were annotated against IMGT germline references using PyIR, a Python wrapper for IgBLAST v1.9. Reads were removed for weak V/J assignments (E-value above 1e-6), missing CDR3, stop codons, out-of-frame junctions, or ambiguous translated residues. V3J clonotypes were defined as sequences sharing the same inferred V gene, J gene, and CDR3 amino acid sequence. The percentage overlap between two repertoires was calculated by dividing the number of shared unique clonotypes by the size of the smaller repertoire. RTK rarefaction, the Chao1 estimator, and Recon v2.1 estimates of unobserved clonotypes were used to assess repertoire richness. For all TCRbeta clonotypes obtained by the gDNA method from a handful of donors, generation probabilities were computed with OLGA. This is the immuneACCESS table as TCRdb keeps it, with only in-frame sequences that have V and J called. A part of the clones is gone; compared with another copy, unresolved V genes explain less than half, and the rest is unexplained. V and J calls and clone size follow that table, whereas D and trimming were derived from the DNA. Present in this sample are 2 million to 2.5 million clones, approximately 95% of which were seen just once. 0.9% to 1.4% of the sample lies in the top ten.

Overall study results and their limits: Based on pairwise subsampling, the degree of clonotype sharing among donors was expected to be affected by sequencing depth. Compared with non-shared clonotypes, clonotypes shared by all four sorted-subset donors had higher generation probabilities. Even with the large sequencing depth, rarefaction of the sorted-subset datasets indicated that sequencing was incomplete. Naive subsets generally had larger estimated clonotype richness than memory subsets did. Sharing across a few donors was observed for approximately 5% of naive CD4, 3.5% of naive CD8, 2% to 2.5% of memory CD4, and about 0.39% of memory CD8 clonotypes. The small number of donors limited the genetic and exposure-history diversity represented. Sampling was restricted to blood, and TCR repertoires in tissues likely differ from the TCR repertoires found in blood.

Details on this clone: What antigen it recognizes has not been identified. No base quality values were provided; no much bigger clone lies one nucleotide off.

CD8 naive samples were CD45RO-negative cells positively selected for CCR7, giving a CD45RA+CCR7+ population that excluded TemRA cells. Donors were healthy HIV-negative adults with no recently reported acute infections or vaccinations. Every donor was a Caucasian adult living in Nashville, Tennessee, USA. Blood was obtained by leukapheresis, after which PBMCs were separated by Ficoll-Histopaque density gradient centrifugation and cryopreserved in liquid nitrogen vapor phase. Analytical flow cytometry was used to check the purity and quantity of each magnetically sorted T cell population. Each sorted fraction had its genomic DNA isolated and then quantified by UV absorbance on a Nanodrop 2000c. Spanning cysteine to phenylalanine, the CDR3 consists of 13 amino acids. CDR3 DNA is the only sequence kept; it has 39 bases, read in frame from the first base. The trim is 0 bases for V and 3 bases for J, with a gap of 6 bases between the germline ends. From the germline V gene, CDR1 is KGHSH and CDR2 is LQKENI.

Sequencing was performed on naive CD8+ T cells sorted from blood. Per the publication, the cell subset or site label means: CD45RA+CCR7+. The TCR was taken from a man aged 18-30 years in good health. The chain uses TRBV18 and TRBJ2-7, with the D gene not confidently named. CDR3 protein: CASSPPVDYEQYF. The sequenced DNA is TGTGCCAGCTCACCACCGGTCGACTACGAGCAGTACTTC.